This T cell receptor beta chain was found in a study of OX40 agonist ivuxolimab in advanced cancers. Study-level background: A history of anti-PD-1, anti-PD-L1 or anti-CTLA-4 therapy was acceptable, and approximately 39% had some. Overall study findings and caveats: Circulating CD4+ and CD8+ T cells showed clonal expansion by week 6 at 0.1 to 3.0 mg/kg.

With regard to this clone: What it binds is unknown.

Blood draws occurred at baseline, cycle 4 day 1, and cycle 7 day 1. The CDR3 contains 16 residues. Repertoires were generated with immunoSEQ multiplex PCR, while TCRdb's copy carries only in-frame clones and drops some. The top ten clones hold 6.2% of a sample with under 95,000 clones, more than 85% of them seen once. This receptor was identified in an adult with an advanced solid tumor such as melanoma, head and neck, liver or kidney cancer. The sequences come from CD4+ or CD8+ T cells sorted from blood, collected in a trial of the OX40 agonist ivuxolimab. This sequence joins TRBV21-1 and TRBJ2-7; TRBD2, the table's D call, was not compared with the DNA. TRBV21-1 is shown as a pseudogene. CDR3: CASSRARTSGPYEQYF. The DNA of the CDR3 is TGTGCCAGCAGCAGAGCCCGGACTAGCGGGCCCTACGAGCAGTACTTC.